The 18 T cell receptor beta chains listed next were all sequenced from one sample in a study of beta chain features in type 1 diabetes. Regarding the study as a whole: Patients with Type 1 diabetes showed moderately but significantly shorter TCRB CDR3s in all four CD4+ subsets.

These receptors' antigens are unknown. The sequenced template was cDNA made from the entire isolated RNA. Using immunoSEQ multiplex PCR, the repertoire was profiled, and TCRdb retains in-frame clones only, with some absent. The sample has some 240,000 clones, more than 15% seen once; the top ten hold approximately 0.087%. Sequencing was carried out using naive CD4+ T cells from blood. The receptors shown here come from a young man with type 1 diabetes.

V usage is TRBV5-1 and J usage is TRBJ2-5; 8 positions agree with TRBD1. CDR3 length: 15 residues. J was trimmed by 5 bases and V by 5 bases; bases with no gene match: 11. Germline CDR1 is SGHRS and CDR2 is YFSETQ. The CDR3 sequence: CASSPNQGAMETQYF. As DNA, the CDR3 is TGCGCCAGCAGTCCAAACCAGGGGGCGATGGAGACCCAGTACTTC.

The V gene is TRBV29-1, the J gene TRBJ2-7; 10 nucleotides agree with TRBD2. This CDR3 is built from 14 residues. Trimming removed 6 bases from V and 3 bases from J; junction bases left unmatched: 8. Per germline, CDR1 SQVTM and CDR2 ANQGSEA. The CDR3 region is CSVGPLAGSYEQYF. CDR3 bases: TGCAGCGTGGGCCCACTAGCGGGAAGCTACGAGCAGTACTTC.

The chain combines TRBV19 with TRBJ2-7; 8 positions agree with TRBD1. Losses at the gene ends were 5 bases for V and 6 bases for J; bases not matched to a gene: 12. CDR3 length equals 15 residues. The germline gives CDR1 LNHDA, CDR2 SQIVND (reference sequence). The CDR3: CASSPRQGMDGEQYF. In nucleotides, the CDR3 is TGTGCCAGTAGTCCACGACAGGGGATGGATGGCGAGCAGTACTTC.

A few counts support this clone. J is TRBJ2-1 and V is TRBV5-1; 11 nucleotides line up with TRBD2. Germline CDR1 reads SGHRS; CDR2 reads YFSETQ. The CDR3 loop spans 17 amino acids. With V trimmed by 0 bases and J by 4 bases, 6 bases remained unmatched. Here the CDR3 reads CASSLAALAGGYNEQFF. The CDR3 DNA reads as TGCGCCAGCAGCTTGGCAGCCCTAGCGGGAGGTTACAATGAGCAGTTCTTC.

This clone has more than one count but fewer than ten. This chain links TRBV5-1 with TRBJ2-1, with D hard to call. The CDR3 sequence is 14 residues long. V was clipped by 4 bases and J by 4 bases, with 12 bases between them. Per germline, CDR1 SGHRS and CDR2 YFSETQ. The CDR3 sequence is CASSQQTSYNEQFF. The CDR3 coding sequence is TGCGCCAGCAGCCAGCAGACATCGTACAATGAGCAGTTCTTC.

This clone was seen more than once but under ten times. The V and J genes are TRBV7-3 and TRBJ2-1; 8 bases map to TRBD1. With V trimmed by 5 bases and J by 9 bases, 6 bases remained unmatched. CDR3 length: 13 amino acids. The germline V gene encodes CDR1 SGHTA and CDR2 FQGTGA. CDR3 sequence: CASSTVGTGEQFF. CDR3 nucleotide sequence: TGTGCCAGCAGCACCGTGGGGACAGGTGAGCAGTTCTTC. The full variable domain, its missing parts supplied by reference TRBV7-3 and TRBJ2-1, is GAGVSQTPSNKVTEKGKYVELRCDPISGHTALYWYRQSLGQGPEFLIYFQGTGAADDSGLPNDRFFAVRPEGSVSTLKIQRTERGDSAVYLCASSTVGTGEQFFGPGTRLTVL.

This clone was detected only a few times. This sequence joins TRBV5-6 and TRBJ2-3; D is ambiguous. Trimming took off 4 bases at V and 4 bases at J, with 10 bases between the two ends. CDR1 SGHDT and CDR2 YYEEEE come from the germline V gene. CDR3 length: 13 residues. In DNA form, the CDR3 reads TGTGCCAGCAGCCCCGTGGGCGCAGATACGCAGTATTTT. This encodes CASSPVGADTQYF.

V usage is TRBV28 and J usage is TRBJ2-7; D perhaps matches TRBD1 (6 bases). Germline CDR1 reads MDHEN; CDR2 reads SYDVKM. V gave up 4 bases and J gave up 3 bases, with 13 bases separating them. The CDR3 is 14 amino acids. CDR3 protein: CASSSTGTGYEQYF. DNA of the CDR3: TGTGCCAGCAGTTCAACAGGGACGGGCTACGAGCAGTACTTC.

This clone was counted between two and nine times. The chain carries TRBV2 and TRBJ2-1, with TRBD1 identical over 8 bases. The CDR3 consists of 11 residues. Germline CDR1 reads SNHLY; CDR2 reads FYNNEI. V was pared by 5 bases and J by 13 bases, with 4 bases of the junction left unmatched. The CDR3 sequence is CASSPGTGQFF. DNA for the CDR3: TGTGCCAGCAGTCCCGGGACAGGCCAGTTCTTC.

The chain couples TRBV7-9 to TRBJ1-1; D call uncertain. This CDR3 is 14 amino acids long. CDR1 is SEHNR and CDR2 is FQNEAQ in the germline V gene (reference sequence). The V end lost 1 base, the J end lost 9 bases, and 15 bases lay between the germline ends. CDR3 nucleotides: TGTGCCAGCAGCTTAGTTCCGACCGAGAGCCAAGCTTTCTTT. Its protein is CASSLVPTESQAFF.

This chain uses TRBV7-2 with TRBJ2-1, with 11 bases fitting TRBD2. Germline CDR1 is SGHTA and CDR2 is FQGNSA. The CDR3 has 15 residues. V lost 3 bases, J lost 4 bases, and 2 bases stayed unmatched. Here the CDR3 reads CASSFSGRDYNEQFF. In nucleotides, the CDR3 is TGTGCCAGCAGCTTTAGCGGGAGGGATTACAATGAGCAGTTCTTC.

Only a few counts were recorded for this clone. The genes are TRBV4-1 and TRBJ2-7; possibly TRBD2 for D (6 bases). V was cut by 2 bases and J by 0 bases, with 20 bases left in between. The CDR3 runs to 18 residues. CDR1 is MGHRA, CDR2 YSYEKL, per germline. CDR3 amino acids: CASSQLFGRGTVSYEQYF. As DNA, the CDR3 is TGCGCCAGCAGCCAACTCTTCGGAAGAGGGACTGTCTCCTACGAGCAGTACTTC.

Only a few counts were recorded for this clone. The chain links TRBV5-1 to TRBJ2-5; no clear D gene. V shed 2 bases and J shed 1 base, with 6 bases lying between them. This CDR3 spans 13 amino acids. Germline V gene data show CDR1 as SGHRS and CDR2 as YFSETQ. CDR3 residues: CASSFTSQETQYF. CDR3 DNA sequence: TGCGCCAGCAGCTTTACAAGCCAAGAGACCCAGTACTTC.

This clone has just a few counts. This rearrangement joins TRBV30 to TRBJ1-3; 9 bases fit TRBD1. There are 15 residues in the CDR3. CDR1 and CDR2 (germline): GTSNPN, SVGIG (reference sequence). V shed 1 base and J 4 bases; nucleotides not matched to a gene: 5. CDR3 in amino acids: CAWSAPGTGGNTIYF. CDR3 bases: TGTGCCTGGAGTGCTCCCGGGACAGGGGGAAACACCATATATTTT.

This clone was detected a few times. The V call is TRBV30, the J call TRBJ1-5, with TRBD1 matching 9 bases. This CDR3 has 13 residues. CDR1 GTSNPN and CDR2 SVGIG come from the germline V gene (reference sequence). V shed 2 bases and J 8 bases; nucleotides not matched to a gene: 4. CDR3 loop: CAWSRTGVEPQHF. The CDR3 DNA is TGTGCCTGGAGTCGGACAGGGGTAGAGCCCCAGCATTTT.

The sample holds a few counts of this clone. The V call is TRBV7-2, the J call TRBJ1-2; D gene uncertain. Deletions cut 5 bases from V and 1 base from J, with 11 bases between. There are 14 residues in the CDR3. The V gene's germline CDR1 is SGHTA and CDR2 FQGNSA. The CDR3 region is CASSPQTVNYGYTF. As DNA, the CDR3 is TGTGCCAGCAGCCCCCAGACTGTTAACTATGGCTACACCTTC.

This clone occurred a few times. In DNA, the CDR3 is TGCGCCAGCAGCTCTGACAGGGGAGGGATGAATGAGCAGTTCTTC. Translation: CASSSDRGGMNEQFF. The chain joins TRBV5-1 to TRBJ2-1, with D tentatively TRBD1 (8 bases). Per germline, CDR1 SGHRS and CDR2 YFSETQ. The CDR3 consists of 15 residues. The V end was cut by 3 bases, the J end by 7 bases, with 17 bases between. Full variable domain (outside the CDR3, taken from reference TRBV5-1 and TRBJ2-1): KAGVTQTPRYLIKTRGQQVTLSCSPISGHRSVSWYQQTPGQGLQFLFEYFSETQRNKGNFPGRFSGRQFSNSRSEMNVSTLELGDSALYLCASSSDRGGMNEQFFGPGTRLTVL.

The chain recombines TRBV4-1 with TRBJ1-2, with 9 positions matching TRBD1. Trimming cost V 1 base and J 7 bases; bases outside gene matches: 7. The CDR3 covers 15 residues. CDR1 and CDR2 (germline): MGHRA, YSYEKL. The DNA of the CDR3 is TGCGCCAGCAGCCAAGGCGCACAGGGGGCCGGTGGCTACACCTTC. It translates to CASSQGAQGAGGYTF.